The clone carrying this TCR beta chain was seen just once. Its matching antigen is unknown. This CDR3 is built from 12 residues. The V and J ends lost 7 bases and 6 bases respectively, with 15 bases between them. The germline V gene encodes CDR1 SQVTM and CDR2 ANQGSEA. This entry is derived from a study of cytomegalovirus exposure and HLA in healthy donors. General study points: Further analysis, carried out later, found HLA-associated TCR beta chains more clonally expanded than equally common other chains. In a later analysis, the majority of CMV-associated beta chains seemingly showed HLA restriction. One variant, a missense change in DCLRE1C, was linked in a later analysis to TCR beta V- and J-gene trimming. TRBV6-2, TRBV6-3 and some other V segments were unresolvable in 87-base-pair reads.

With 60 Vbeta and 13 Jbeta primers, the PCR was carried out. Method: immunoSEQ multiplex PCR; TCRdb's copy keeps in-frame clones and lacks some. The profile shows 200,000 to 250,000 clones, roughly 80% of them singletons. This sequence was found in a man aged 25 to 40 in good health and CMV-seronegative. The chain has TRBV29-1 and TRBJ1-1, with D maybe TRBD1 (6 bases). The sequencing sample was made of PBMCs. CDR3: CSATGMSAEAFF. CDR3 in DNA: TGCAGCGCTACAGGGATGTCGGCTGAAGCTTTCTTT. The variable domain in full, with the rest retrieved from reference TRBV29-1 and TRBJ1-1, is SAVISQKPSRDICQRGTSLTIQCQVDSQVTMMFWYRQQPGQSLTLIATANQGSEATYESGFVIDKFPISRPNLTFSTLTVSNMSPEDSSIYLCSATGMSAEAFFGQGTRLTVV.